This T cell receptor (beta chain) is drawn from a study of vaccination and CD4 T cells after COVID-19. Sequencing of cultured CD4+ T cell DNA used the Oncomine TCR Beta short-read assay. TCRdb redid the calling of the PCR reads with MiXCR, one entry per CDR3 protein. The repertoire consists of some 17,000 distinct CDR3 sequences, with over 55% occurring once and the leading ten covering 5.2%. Germline assignment: CDR1 MNHNS and CDR2 SASEGT. V shed 2 bases and J shed 1 base, with 20 bases lying between them. The CDR3 sequence is 18 residues long. Noted treatment: approximately nine-day PBMC culture with coronavirus spike peptide pools or control peptides (ViraFEST assay). With respect to this clonotype: The antigen remains undetermined.

Sequencing used CD4+ T cells from blood, cultured in vitro, obtained after SARS-CoV-2 vaccination. This sequence originates from a human donor who had recovered from COVID-19. This chain joins TRBV6-1 and TRBJ1-1; tentative D call: TRBD1 (5 bases). As DNA, the CDR3 is TGTGCCAGCAGTGAAAGGGCGGCGGGTAGGGGTGGGAACACTGAAGCTTTCTTT. Translating it yields CASSERAAGRGGNTEAFF.